These T cell receptor beta chains were read from a single sample in a study of CD8+CD57+ T cells in acquired aplastic anemia. TCRdb called the reads again in MiXCR, with one record for every CDR3 protein. The sample carries more than 150,000 distinct CDR3 sequences, approximately 48% recorded once. The source material was sorted CD4+, CD8+, or CD8+CD57+ T cells (not recorded which) from PBMCs. These receptors were collected from a human donor with aplastic anemia. Each CDR3 is given with its conserved first and last residue. Rows give clone size only sometimes, using once, few, many, or a class for an expanded clone.

v_gene: TRBV10-3; abundance: .; CDR3aa: CAISEAGLALGNTIYF
v_gene: TRBV10-3; abundance: .; CDR3aa: CAISERGQKNTGELFF
v_gene: TRBV7-3; abundance: .; CDR3aa: CASSPRAVREKDTQYF
v_gene: TRBV20-1; abundance: .; CDR3aa: CSARPGTAIYEQYF
v_gene: TRBV7-3; abundance: .; CDR3aa: CASSPQGLGGGSDTRYF
v_gene: TRBV5-1; abundance: .; CDR3aa: CASSLAGVRGSPLHF
v_gene: TRBV19; abundance: .; CDR3aa: CASSTGFTEAFF
v_gene: TRBV12-3/TRBV12-4; abundance: many; CDR3aa: CASSLEGSLTYEQYF
v_gene: TRBV5-1; abundance: .; CDR3aa: CASSPDREGGKLFF
v_gene: TRBV7-2; abundance: .; CDR3aa: CASSLGAVYEQYF
v_gene: TRBV5-6; abundance: .; CDR3aa: CASSRDGTRNQPQHF
v_gene: TRBV7-2; abundance: .; CDR3aa: CASSFGELFF
v_gene: TRBV7-8; abundance: many; CDR3aa: CASSSGRLAGYGEQFF
v_gene: TRBV5-4; abundance: .; CDR3aa: CASSWDNQPQHF
v_gene: TRBV7-7; abundance: few; CDR3aa: CASSSDVTDTQYF
v_gene: TRBV25-1; abundance: many; CDR3aa: CASSESVGRESFSYGYTF
v_gene: TRBV3-1; abundance: many; CDR3aa: CASSQAGLNSPLHF